This TCR beta chain was found in a study of OX40 agonist ivuxolimab in advanced cancers. Blood got drawn at baseline, again on cycle 4 day 1, and then on cycle 7 day 1. TCRdb keeps only in-frame clones here, not all; method: immunoSEQ multiplex PCR. Of about 62,000 clones listed, about 85% are singletons. Germline assignment: CDR1 MDHEN and CDR2 SYDVKM. V dropped 5 bases and J dropped 0 bases, with 11 bases sitting between them. The CDR3 consists of 15 residues. Overall study results and limits: People who partly responded at 0.1-3.0 mg/kg had some of the least clonal expansion seen. Certain nonresponders likewise exhibited a low normalized T-cell clonal expansion. Compared with CD4+, CD8+ T cells on average had more expanded clones.

This clone was seen just once. Its antigen is as yet unknown. This clonotype was sampled from an adult with an advanced solid tumor such as melanoma, head and neck, liver or kidney cancer. The chain employs TRBV28 and TRBJ2-4; tentatively, D is TRBD1 (6 bases). The material sequenced was CD4+ or CD8+ T cells sorted from blood, taken in a trial of the OX40 agonist ivuxolimab. Written as DNA, the CDR3 is TGTGCCAGCAGTGAACAGGGAGTAGCCAAAAACATTCAGTACTTC. Translation gives CASSEQGVAKNIQYF.